Listed below are T cell receptor beta chains from one sample, sequenced in a study of blood T cell repertoires in COVID-19. Profiled with immunoSEQ multiplex PCR; TCRdb holds only in-frame clones, not every one. The data hold roughly 200,000 clones, with 80% to 85% observed a single time. The sample consisted of peripheral blood. The receptors derive from a woman aged 80 or over with COVID-19, enrolled during active disease. Both conserved end residues are part of each CDR3. D genes are given only for firm matches. Rows give clone size only sometimes, using once, few, many, or a class for an expanded clone.

v_gene: TRBV29-1
j_gene: TRBJ2-1
d_gene: -
abundance: -
CDR3aa: CSVDTGPGNEQFF
CDR3nt: TGCAGCGTTGATACAGGGCCGGGTAATGAGCAGTTCTTC

v_gene: TRBV28
j_gene: TRBJ2-3
d_gene: -
abundance: once
CDR3aa: CASSRSYAGSPSDTQYF
CDR3nt: TGTGCCAGCAGTAGGTCTTATGCCGGGAGTCCCTCAGATACGCAGTATTTT

v_gene: TRBV3-1/TRBV3-2
j_gene: TRBJ2-7
d_gene: -
abundance: -
CDR3aa: CASSQDRGLRGSYEQYF
CDR3nt: TGTGCCAGCAGCCAAGATAGAGGCCTTCGGGGCTCCTACGAGCAGTACTTC

v_gene: TRBV29-1
j_gene: TRBJ2-3
d_gene: -
abundance: -
CDR3aa: CSVDTTSTDTQYF
CDR3nt: TGCAGCGTTGATACCACTAGCACAGATACGCAGTATTTT

v_gene: TRBV15
j_gene: TRBJ1-2
d_gene: -
abundance: few
CDR3aa: CATSRGLGDGYGYTF
CDR3nt: TGTGCCACCAGCAGAGGCCTAGGGGATGGCTATGGCTACACCTTC

v_gene: TRBV24-1
j_gene: TRBJ2-2
d_gene: -
abundance: -
CDR3aa: CATSSGQFTGELFF
CDR3nt: TGTGCCACCAGTTCAGGGCAGTTCACCGGGGAGCTGTTTTTT

v_gene: TRBV4-3
j_gene: TRBJ2-3
d_gene: -
abundance: -
CDR3aa: CASSQGPGTDTQYF
CDR3nt: TGCGCCAGCAGCCAGGGCCCGGGCACAGATACGCAGTATTTT

v_gene: TRBV4-1
j_gene: TRBJ2-3
d_gene: TRBD2
abundance: -
CDR3aa: CASSQNYLAGVGDTQYF
CDR3nt: TGCGCCAGCAGCCAAAATTACCTAGCGGGAGTGGGGGATACGCAGTATTTT

v_gene: TRBV15
j_gene: TRBJ2-3
d_gene: TRBD2
abundance: -
CDR3aa: CATSRDLLRGATQYF
CDR3nt: TGTGCCACCAGCAGAGATCTTTTGCGGGGGGCAACGCAGTATTTT

v_gene: TRBV6-5
j_gene: TRBJ2-7
d_gene: -
abundance: -
CDR3aa: CASSLQGGYEQYF
CDR3nt: TGTGCCAGCAGTCTTCAGGGTGGCTACGAGCAGTACTTC

v_gene: TRBV4-1
j_gene: TRBJ2-2
d_gene: TRBD1
abundance: -
CDR3aa: CASSQESQGANTGELFF
CDR3nt: TGCGCCAGCAGCCAAGAATCGCAGGGGGCGAACACCGGGGAGCTGTTTTTT

v_gene: TRBV25-1
j_gene: TRBJ2-7
d_gene: -
abundance: -
CDR3aa: CASSAGSAYEQYF
CDR3nt: TGTGCCAGCAGTGCGGGAAGCGCCTACGAGCAGTACTTC

v_gene: TRBV7-3
j_gene: TRBJ2-2
d_gene: -
abundance: -
CDR3aa: CASSLTGLGELFF
CDR3nt: TGTGCCAGCAGCTTAACGGGGCTCGGGGAGCTGTTTTTT

v_gene: TRBV6-2/TRBV6-3
j_gene: TRBJ2-7
d_gene: -
abundance: medium-sized
CDR3aa: CASSYAESSYEQYF
CDR3nt: TGTGCCAGCAGTTACGCGGAGAGCTCCTACGAGCAGTACTTC

v_gene: TRBV4-1
j_gene: TRBJ2-1
d_gene: TRBD2
abundance: -
CDR3aa: CASSLGRLAGGPHYNEQFF
CDR3nt: TGCGCCAGCAGCCTTGGGAGACTAGCGGGAGGTCCACACTACAATGAGCAGTTCTTC

v_gene: TRBV27
j_gene: TRBJ2-5
d_gene: TRBD1
abundance: -
CDR3aa: CASSPGQGALGETQYF
CDR3nt: TGTGCCAGCAGTCCCGGACAGGGGGCGCTCGGAGAGACCCAGTACTTC

v_gene: TRBV11-3
j_gene: TRBJ2-3
d_gene: TRBD1
abundance: -
CDR3aa: CASSLEYDRGHPTSTDTQYF
CDR3nt: TGTGCCAGCAGCTTAGAGTATGACAGGGGTCACCCTACTAGCACAGATACGCAGTATTTT

v_gene: TRBV4-1
j_gene: TRBJ1-4
d_gene: -
abundance: -
CDR3aa: CASSQVGGEKLFF
CDR3nt: TGCGCCAGCAGCCAAGTGGGGGGGGAAAAACTGTTTTTT

v_gene: TRBV5-5
j_gene: TRBJ2-2
d_gene: TRBD2
abundance: -
CDR3aa: CASSLLAGALTGELFF
CDR3nt: TGTGCCAGCAGCCTACTAGCGGGGGCCCTCACCGGGGAGCTGTTTTTT

v_gene: TRBV23-1
j_gene: TRBJ2-2
d_gene: -
abundance: -
CDR3aa: CARKGGEDTGELFF
CDR3nt: TGCGCCCGCAAGGGGGGGGAGGACACCGGGGAGCTGTTTTTT

v_gene: TRBV11-2
j_gene: TRBJ2-7
d_gene: -
abundance: once
CDR3aa: CASSGTSVSYEQYF
CDR3nt: TGTGCCAGCAGCGGGACATCCGTCTCCTACGAGCAGTACTTC

v_gene: TRBV13
j_gene: TRBJ2-1
d_gene: -
abundance: -
CDR3aa: CASSLVGTGVNEQFF
CDR3nt: TGTGCCAGCAGCTTAGTGGGGACTGGGGTCAATGAGCAGTTCTTC

v_gene: TRBV2
j_gene: TRBJ1-4
d_gene: -
abundance: -
CDR3aa: CASSLRDEKLFF
CDR3nt: TGTGCCAGCAGTCTCCGGGATGAAAAACTGTTTTTT

v_gene: TRBV25-1
j_gene: TRBJ2-3
d_gene: TRBD1
abundance: few
CDR3aa: CASRTGGTDTQYF
CDR3nt: TGTGCCAGCAGGACAGGGGGGACAGATACGCAGTATTTT

v_gene: TRBV2
j_gene: TRBJ2-3
d_gene: TRBD2
abundance: many
CDR3aa: CASSNPTSGSQVDTQYF
CDR3nt: TGTGCCAGCAGTAACCCGACTAGCGGGAGTCAGGTGGATACGCAGTATTTT

v_gene: TRBV21-1
j_gene: TRBJ1-3
d_gene: -
abundance: -
CDR3aa: CASSKAGGDRAENTIYF
CDR3nt: TGTGCCAGCAGCAAAGCGGGCGGGGACAGGGCAGAAAACACCATATATTTT

v_gene: TRBV15
j_gene: TRBJ2-3
d_gene: TRBD2
abundance: -
CDR3aa: CATSRGLAVSTDTQYF
CDR3nt: TGTGCCACCAGCAGAGGACTAGCGGTTAGCACAGATACGCAGTATTTT

v_gene: TRBV6-5
j_gene: TRBJ1-1
d_gene: TRBD1
abundance: -
CDR3aa: CASSYSRGLGTEAFF
CDR3nt: TGTGCCAGCAGTTACTCAAGGGGGCTGGGCACTGAAGCTTTCTTT

v_gene: TRBV7-9
j_gene: TRBJ1-1
d_gene: TRBD1
abundance: -
CDR3aa: CASSLGRLQGIMNTEAFF
CDR3nt: TGTGCCAGCAGCTTAGGTCGGTTACAGGGGATCATGAACACTGAAGCTTTCTTT

v_gene: TRBV7-9
j_gene: TRBJ1-1
d_gene: TRBD1
abundance: -
CDR3aa: CASTIQGMNTEAFF
CDR3nt: TGTGCCAGCACTATACAGGGGATGAACACTGAAGCTTTCTTT

v_gene: TRBV5-4
j_gene: TRBJ2-7
d_gene: -
abundance: -
CDR3aa: CASSTDTNYEQYF
CDR3nt: TGTGCCAGCAGCACGGACACTAACTACGAGCAGTACTTC

v_gene: TRBV7-8
j_gene: TRBJ2-5
d_gene: TRBD1
abundance: -
CDR3aa: CASSSRGLGTQYF
CDR3nt: TGTGCCAGCAGCTCCAGGGGGTTGGGGACCCAGTACTTC

v_gene: TRBV27
j_gene: TRBJ1-2
d_gene: TRBD1
abundance: -
CDR3aa: CASSWGTGRGYTF
CDR3nt: TGTGCCAGCAGTTGGGGGACAGGTCGGGGCTACACCTTC

v_gene: TRBV4-2
j_gene: TRBJ2-1
d_gene: TRBD2
abundance: -
CDR3aa: CASSPGTSALGGEQFF
CDR3nt: TGTGCCAGCAGCCCTGGGACTAGCGCACTAGGGGGTGAGCAGTTCTTC

v_gene: TRBV6-6
j_gene: TRBJ2-7
d_gene: TRBD1
abundance: -
CDR3aa: CASSYSHVTGGYEQYF
CDR3nt: TGTGCCAGCAGTTACTCACACGTGACAGGGGGCTACGAGCAGTACTTC

v_gene: TRBV11-2
j_gene: TRBJ1-4
d_gene: TRBD1
abundance: -
CDR3aa: CASHPTGGPNEKLFF
CDR3nt: TGTGCCAGCCACCCAACAGGGGGCCCTAATGAAAAACTGTTTTTT

v_gene: TRBV29-1
j_gene: TRBJ2-1
d_gene: -
abundance: -
CDR3aa: CSVEVTDYNEQFF
CDR3nt: TGCAGCGTTGAAGTAACAGATTACAATGAGCAGTTCTTC

v_gene: TRBV5-8
j_gene: TRBJ2-7
d_gene: -
abundance: -
CDR3aa: CASSLGQHRYEQYF
CDR3nt: TGTGCCAGCAGCTTGGGACAGCATCGCTACGAGCAGTACTTC

v_gene: TRBV5-1
j_gene: TRBJ2-5
d_gene: -
abundance: -
CDR3aa: CASSLGSRGYQETQYF
CDR3nt: TGCGCCAGCAGCTTGGGGTCTAGGGGGTACCAAGAGACCCAGTACTTC

v_gene: TRBV15
j_gene: TRBJ2-2
d_gene: -
abundance: -
CDR3aa: CATSRAVVEANTGELFF
CDR3nt: TGTGCCACCAGCAGAGCAGTAGTTGAGGCGAACACCGGGGAGCTGTTTTTT

v_gene: TRBV19
j_gene: TRBJ2-6
d_gene: -
abundance: -
CDR3aa: CASSYRAPVSGANVLTF
CDR3nt: TGTGCCAGTAGTTACAGGGCCCCTGTCTCTGGGGCCAACGTCCTGACTTTC